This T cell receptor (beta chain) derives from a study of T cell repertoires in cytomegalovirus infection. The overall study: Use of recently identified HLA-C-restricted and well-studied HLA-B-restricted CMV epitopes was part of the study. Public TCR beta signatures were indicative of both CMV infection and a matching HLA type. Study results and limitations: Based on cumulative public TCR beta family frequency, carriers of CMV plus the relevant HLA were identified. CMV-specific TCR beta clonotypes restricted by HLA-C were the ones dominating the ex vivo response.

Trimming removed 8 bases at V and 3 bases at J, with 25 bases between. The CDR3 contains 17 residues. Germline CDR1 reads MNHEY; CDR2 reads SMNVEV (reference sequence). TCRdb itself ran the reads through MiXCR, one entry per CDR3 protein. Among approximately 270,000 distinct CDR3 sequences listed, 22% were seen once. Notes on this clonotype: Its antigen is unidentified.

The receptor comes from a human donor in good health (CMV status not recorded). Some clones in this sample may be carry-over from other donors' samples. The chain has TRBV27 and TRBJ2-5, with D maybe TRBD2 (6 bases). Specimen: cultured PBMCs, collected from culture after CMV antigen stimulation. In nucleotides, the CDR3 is TGTGCCAGCGGGACTCTGCTTCATATGTCCGTGGAAGAGACCCAGTACTTC. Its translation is CASGTLLHMSVEETQYF.